This T cell receptor beta chain emerged from a study of control samples from healthy donors and cancer patients. Assay: immunoSEQ multiplex PCR; the TCRdb copy retains only in-frame clones and omits some. This sample's table reports roughly 200,000 clones. Germline V lookup: CDR1 LNHDA, CDR2 SQIVND (reference sequence). There are 14 residues in the CDR3. After removal of 3 bases from V and 6 bases from J, the junction contained 5 bases not matched to a gene. The sample comprised blood. This clonotype was obtained from a woman aged 25 to 39 in good health. The rearrangement uses TRBV19 and TRBJ1-5; 7 bases agree with TRBD1. The CDR3 sequence is CASSIRGPGQPQHF. The CDR3 DNA reads as TGTGCCAGTAGTATTAGGGGGCCCGGTCAGCCCCAGCATTTT.